A selection of T cell receptor beta chains follows, all from one sample in a study of cytomegalovirus exposure and HLA in healthy donors. Sequencing was performed with immunoSEQ multiplex PCR; in TCRdb, only in-frame clones are kept and a portion is missing. The table records under 250,000 clones, roughly 81% of them present only once. Sequencing was carried out using PBMCs. Receptor source: a woman in her twenties or thirties in good health and CMV-seronegative. Both conserved end residues are part of each CDR3. D genes are given only for firm matches. Expanded clones are given a class, and other clones once, few, many or no size at all.

d_call j_call cdr3_length clone_size v_call cdr3_nt cdr3_aa
TRBD2 TRBJ2-1 18 . TRBV19 TGTGCCAGTAGACCCGGGACTAGCGGGTCTAGCTCCTACAATGAGCAGTTCTTC CASRPGTSGSSSYNEQFF
TRBD1 TRBJ2-2 16 . TRBV9 TGTGCCAGCAGCCCGCGACAGGGGGGGAACACCGGGGAGCTGTTTTTT CASSPRQGGNTGELFF
TRBD2 TRBJ2-7 12 . TRBV30 TGTGCCTGGCGGGAGGCCTCCTACGAGCAGTACTTC CAWREASYEQYF
TRBD1 TRBJ2-7 15 . TRBV9 TGTGCCAGCAGCGTAGAATTAGGACAGGCCTACGAGCAGTACTTC CASSVELGQAYEQYF
TRBD1 TRBJ1-2 13 once TRBV27 TGTGCCAGCAGTTCAGACAGGGGCTATGGCTACACCTTC CASSSDRGYGYTF
. TRBJ2-2 16 . TRBV19 TGTGCCAGTAGCCTCCGGACTCATCCTCGGACCGGGGAGCTGTTTTTT CASSLRTHPRTGELFF
TRBD2 TRBJ2-3 16 . TRBV30 TGTGCCTGGAGTGCCCAACTAGCGGGAGGGAGGAGTACGCAGTATTTT CAWSAQLAGGRSTQYF
TRBD1 TRBJ1-5 15 . TRBV10-2 TGCGCCAGCAGAGGGGGACAGTATAGCAATCAGCCCCAGCATTTT CASRGGQYSNQPQHF
. TRBJ2-5 14 few TRBV9 TGTGCCAGCAGCGTACAGGGATTCCAAGAGACCCAGTACTTC CASSVQGFQETQYF
. TRBJ2-5 13 . TRBV5-1 TGCGCCAGCAGCTTGTGGGAGCAAGAGACCCAGTACTTC CASSLWEQETQYF
. TRBJ2-5 14 . TRBV5-1 TGCGCCAGCAGCTTATTTGCGGTCGAAGAGACCCAGTACTTC CASSLFAVEETQYF
. TRBJ2-2 13 . TRBV27 TGTGCCACGGGCCTCAGGGATACCGGGGAGCTGTTTTTT CATGLRDTGELFF
. TRBJ2-3 11 . TRBV7-9 TGTGCCAGCAGCTTAGGCGCTCGGGAGTATTTT CASSLGAREYF
TRBD1 TRBJ1-6 15 . TRBV28 TGTGCCAGCAGTTTATCTAGACAGGGCTGGTCACCCCTCCACTTT CASSLSRQGWSPLHF
. TRBJ1-2 15 . TRBV5-1 TGCGCCAGCAGCCCTCGCGAGAGAGGGTACTATGGCTACACCTTC CASSPRERGYYGYTF
TRBD2 TRBJ2-1 16 . TRBV7-2 TGTGCCAGCAGCCTCGGGAGGGGGAGTTCCTACAATGAGCAGTTCTTC CASSLGRGSSYNEQFF
. TRBJ1-2 14 . TRBV7-2 TGTGCCAGCAGCGGAGGCGGCGGGATGGGCGGCTACACCTTC CASSGGGGMGGYTF
TRBD1 TRBJ2-2 15 . TRBV5-8 TGTGCCAGCAGATCCGACAGGGGCAGCACCGGGGAGCTGTTTTTT CASRSDRGSTGELFF
TRBD2 TRBJ2-3 17 . TRBV5-5 TGTGCCAGCAGCTTGGTCCTGGGGACTAGCGGGTACTATACGCAGTATTTT CASSLVLGTSGYYTQYF
. TRBJ2-2 15 once TRBV12-5 TGTGCTAGTGGTTTGCATGGCAGGGTCACCGGGGAGCTGTTTTTT CASGLHGRVTGELFF
. TRBJ2-3 15 . TRBV6-1 TGTGCCAGCAGTGAATTGACAGTCAGCCCAGATACGCAGTATTTT CASSELTVSPDTQYF
. TRBJ1-4 14 . TRBV30 TGTGCTCGGAGCCGGGGAGCCCTTGATGAAAAACTGTTTTTT CARSRGALDEKLFF
TRBD1 TRBJ1-6 16 . TRBV15 TGTGCCACCAGCAGAGAACTCGGGACAGGCGGGTCACCCCTCCACTTT CATSRELGTGGSPLHF
. TRBJ2-3 15 . TRBV19 TGTGCCAGTACTCAATCCCCCCTAGCAGCAGATACGCAGTATTTT CASTQSPLAADTQYF
TRBD2 TRBJ2-3 18 few TRBV4-1 TGCGCCAGCAGCCAAGATCACGAACTAGCGGTCGCTCTTGATACGCAGTATTTT CASSQDHELAVALDTQYF
TRBD2 TRBJ2-3 16 once TRBV29-1 TGCAGCGTTGAGGGGACTAGAAATCTAGACTTAGATACGCAGTATTTT CSVEGTRNLDLDTQYF
TRBD1 TRBJ1-2 15 . TRBV7-9 TGTGCCAGCAGCGCACGACAGGGGGGCTTGCGGGGCTACACCTTC CASSARQGGLRGYTF
. TRBJ2-1 14 . TRBV11-2 TGTGCCAGCGCGGCGGGCCTAGGGATCTTCGAGCAGTTCTTC CASAAGLGIFEQFF